Shown below are 28 T cell receptor beta chains from a single sample sequenced in a study of radiotherapy plus CTLA-4 blockade in lung cancer. Profiled with immunoSEQ multiplex PCR; TCRdb holds only in-frame clones, not every one. The data show about 62,000 clones, around 76% seen once. The sequencing used peripheral blood, collected from a patient treated with radiotherapy plus ipilimumab. The source of these receptors is a human donor with non-small cell lung cancer who had a complete response to radiotherapy plus ipilimumab.

This clone has only a few counts. The J gene is TRBJ2-3, the V gene TRBV15; 7 positions match TRBD2. The CDR3 loop spans 15 amino acids. Germline assignment: CDR1 LNHNV and CDR2 YYDKDF (reference sequence). The junction had 7 bases not matched to a gene; V was cut back by 3 bases and J by 4 bases. The CDR3 DNA is TGTGCCACCAGCAGCCCCGAGACTAGCTCAGATACGCAGTATTTT. This sequence encodes CATSSPETSSDTQYF.

The genes are TRBV19 and TRBJ1-2; D may be TRBD1 (5 bases). The V end lost 3 bases, the J end lost 8 bases, and 10 bases lay between the germline ends. The CDR3 sequence is 12 residues long. Per germline, CDR1 LNHDA and CDR2 SQIVND (reference sequence). In nucleotides, the CDR3 is TGTGCCAGTAGTATGGGGCCGCAAGGCTACACCTTC. Amino acid sequence: CASSMGPQGYTF.

This clone has only a few counts. V is TRBV7-2 and J is TRBJ2-7; 12 bases align to TRBD2. The junction had 12 bases not matched to a gene; V was cut back by 5 bases and J by 4 bases. The CDR3 totals 17 residues. CDR1 is SGHTA and CDR2 is FQGNSA in the germline V gene. The CDR3 sequence: CASSPRLAGVLGYEQYF. The DNA for the CDR3 is TGTGCCAGCAGCCCGAGACTAGCGGGAGTGTTGGGATACGAGCAGTACTTC. Drawing the rest from reference TRBV7-2 and TRBJ2-7, the complete variable domain is GAGVSQSPSNKVTEKGKDVELRCDPISGHTALYWYRQSLGQGLEFLIYFQGNSAPDKSGLPSDRFSAERTGGSVSTLTIQRTQQEDSAVYLCASSPRLAGVLGYEQYFGPGTRLTVT.

The chain combines TRBV9 with TRBJ2-3, with 9 bases identical to TRBD2. Germline CDR1 is SGDLS and CDR2 is YYNGEE. The CDR3 has 15 residues. V dropped 0 bases and J dropped 4; count of bases not matched to a gene: 3. CDR3 sequence (DNA): TGTGCCAGCAGCGTAGCTGGCGGGGGGGCAGATACGCAGTATTTT. The encoded protein is CASSVAGGGADTQYF.

V gene TRBV5-1 combines with J gene TRBJ2-1, with unresolved D. Trimming removed 0 bases at V and 0 bases at J, with 4 bases between. The CDR3 runs 14 residues. Germline V gene sequence: CDR1 SGHRS, CDR2 YFSETQ. CDR3 nucleotide sequence: TGCGCCAGCAGCTTGGGCGGCTCCTACAATGAGCAGTTCTTC. This translates into CASSLGGSYNEQFF.

The chain carries TRBV2 and TRBJ2-7, with TRBD1 identical over 8 bases. The CDR3 has 14 residues. Germline V gives CDR1 SNHLY, CDR2 FYNNEI. The J segment lost 2 bases and the V segment lost 5 bases, leaving 5 bases of the junction unmatched. The CDR3 spells CASSLGQGAYEQYF. The CDR3 DNA reads TGTGCCAGCAGTTTAGGACAGGGCGCCTACGAGCAGTACTTC.

The J gene is TRBJ1-2, the V gene TRBV5-1; no definite D call. Germline assignment: CDR1 SGHRS and CDR2 YFSETQ. Deletions cut 4 bases from V and 8 bases from J, with 12 bases between. The CDR3 has 12 amino acids. The CDR3 DNA reads TGCGCCAGCAGCCACCCTCCGGGGGGCTACACCTTC. Protein product: CASSHPPGGYTF.

The J gene is TRBJ1-1, the V gene TRBV19; no reliable D call. V shed 5 bases and J shed 10 bases, with 17 bases lying between them. Germline V gives CDR1 LNHDA, CDR2 SQIVND (reference sequence). The CDR3 sequence is 13 residues long. The CDR3 sequence is CASSPLGVYVAFF. CDR3 DNA: TGTGCCAGTAGTCCACTCGGGGTATATGTAGCTTTCTTT.

This clone was counted once. The chain employs TRBV7-2 and TRBJ1-2; 7 bases line up with TRBD1. CDR3 length equals 17 residues. V dropped 5 bases and J dropped 4; count of bases not matched to a gene: 16. CDR1 and CDR2 from the germline V gene are SGHTA and FQGNSA. The CDR3 DNA is TGTGCCAGCAGCACCAGGTCCCCCAGACAGGGCGCCTATGGCTACACCTTC. Protein sequence: CASSTRSPRQGAYGYTF.

The chain uses TRBV4-3 and TRBJ1-2; weak D call: TRBD1 (6 bases). The CDR3 runs 13 residues. With 3 bases removed from V and 2 bases from J, the gap between germline ends came to 7 bases. Germline V gene sequence: CDR1 LGHNA, CDR2 YSLEER. DNA for the CDR3: TGCGCCAGCAGCCAGGGGACAAACTATGGCTACACCTTC. This codes for CASSQGTNYGYTF.

The chain carries TRBV28 and TRBJ2-7; 7 positions agree with TRBD2. Germline-derived CDR1 and CDR2 are MDHEN and SYDVKM. The CDR3 is 14 amino acids. V gave up 4 bases and J gave up 7 bases; unmatched junction bases: 10. The CDR3 coding sequence is TGTGCCAGCAGTTCGCTTAGCGGGCCCTGGGAGCAGTACTTC. The encoded protein is CASSSLSGPWEQYF.

The chain has TRBV7-9 and TRBJ2-7; weak D call: TRBD2 (5 bases). The CDR3 covers 13 residues. From germline, CDR1 is SEHNR and CDR2 FQNEAQ (reference sequence). Trimming removed 2 bases at V and 2 bases at J, with 7 bases between. CDR3 nucleotide sequence: TGTGCCAGCAGCTTAAGGGAGCCCTACGAGCAGTACTTC. Amino acid sequence: CASSLREPYEQYF.

The chain combines TRBV6-1 with TRBJ2-5, with a tentative D call TRBD1 (5 bases). Trimming took off 2 bases at V and 3 bases at J, with 13 bases between the two ends. The CDR3 is made up of 15 amino acids. Germline values: CDR1 MNHNS, CDR2 SASEGT. The CDR3 bases are TGTGCCAGCAGTGAATTAGTCGCAGGGAAAGAGACCCAGTACTTC. Its translation: CASSELVAGKETQYF.

The sample holds many counts of this clone. The chain carries TRBV10-1 and TRBJ1-5, with D unclear. V gave up 6 bases and J gave up 0 bases, with 12 bases separating them. The V gene's germline CDR1 is WNHNN and CDR2 SYGVQD (reference sequence). This CDR3 region has 15 residues. The DNA of the CDR3 is TGCGCCAGCAGCAAAGACTCTTATAGCAATCAGCCCCAGCATTTT. Amino acid sequence: CASSKDSYSNQPQHF.

The count of this clone is one. The genes are TRBV29-1 and TRBJ2-2; D is undetermined. The CDR3 has 12 residues. V lost 5 bases and J 4 bases, leaving 8 bases between the germline ends. Germline lookup yields CDR1 SQVTM and CDR2 ANQGSEA. The CDR3 spells CSVPRSTGELFF. CDR3 nucleotides: TGCAGCGTTCCGAGGAGCACCGGGGAGCTGTTTTTT.

This clone was seen a few times. The genes are TRBV6-6 and TRBJ1-5; TRBD1 agrees at 7 bases. The CDR3 contains 14 residues. Looked up from germline, CDR1 is MNHNY and CDR2 is SVGAGI (reference sequence). V was pared by 2 bases and J by 9 bases, with 7 bases of the junction left unmatched. CDR3 DNA: TGTGCCAGCAGTTACCTGGGGACAGAGGGGCCCCAGCATTTT. It yields the protein CASSYLGTEGPQHF.

This clone has just one count. The chain has TRBV5-1 and TRBJ2-3; 11 bases map to TRBD2. With V trimmed by 4 bases and J by 4 bases, 8 bases remained unmatched. Germline CDR1 is SGHRS and CDR2 is YFSETQ. The CDR3 contains 16 residues. In DNA, the CDR3 is TGCGCCAGCAGCCTATCTAGCGGGAGGTATCCAGATACGCAGTATTTT. Translated: CASSLSSGRYPDTQYF. The full variable domain, rest sourced from reference TRBV5-1 and TRBJ2-3, is KAGVTQTPRYLIKTRGQQVTLSCSPISGHRSVSWYQQTPGQGLQFLFEYFSETQRNKGNFPGRFSGRQFSNSRSEMNVSTLELGDSALYLCASSLSSGRYPDTQYFGPGTRLTVL.

This clone appeared once. The J gene is TRBJ1-1, the V gene TRBV23-1; weak D call: TRBD1 (6 bases). TRBV23-1 is an open reading frame whose function is uncertain. The CDR3 consists of 14 residues. Trimming removed 2 bases from V and 1 base from J, with 8 bases in between. In nucleotides, the CDR3 is TGCGCCAGCAGTCAAAAGGGGGAGAACACTGAAGCTTTCTTT. This encodes CASSQKGENTEAFF.

The genes are TRBV5-4 and TRBJ1-3, with 7 bases fitting TRBD1. The J segment lost 3 bases and the V segment lost 4 bases, leaving 10 bases of the junction unmatched. Germline V gene data show CDR1 as SGHNT and CDR2 as YYREEE (reference sequence). This CDR3 is 16 amino acids long. CDR3 region: CASSAGTATFGNTIYF. The CDR3 region has the DNA TGTGCCAGCAGCGCGGGGACAGCCACGTTTGGAAACACCATATATTTT.

The rearrangement links TRBV5-1 to TRBJ1-1; D is perhaps TRBD1 (5 bases). With 0 bases removed from V and 1 base from J, the gap between germline ends came to 10 bases. CDR3 size: 15 residues. The germline gives CDR1 SGHRS, CDR2 YFSETQ. CDR3 protein: CASSLDGATNTEAFF. As DNA, the CDR3 is TGCGCCAGCAGCTTGGATGGGGCGACGAACACTGAAGCTTTCTTT.

Only a few counts were recorded for this clone. This chain links TRBV30 with TRBJ2-2, with TRBD2 matching over 10 bases. The CDR3 length is 16 residues. Germline loops: CDR1 GTSNPN, CDR2 SVGIG (reference sequence). V shed 3 bases, J shed 4 bases, and the junction held 8 bases outside the gene matches. CDR3 loop: CAWRLAGGRVTGELFF. Here the CDR3 DNA reads TGTGCCTGGAGGTTAGCGGGAGGCCGGGTCACCGGGGAGCTGTTTTTT.

This chain joins TRBV20-1 and TRBJ2-1, with 8 nucleotides matching TRBD1. Trimming cost V 6 bases and J 15 bases; bases outside gene matches: 10. Germline loops: CDR1 DFQATT, CDR2 SNEGSKA (reference sequence). This CDR3 is 11 amino acids long. The DNA for the CDR3 is TGCAGTGCGAAGAGACAGGGGAATATGTTCTTC. It codes for CSAKRQGNMFF.

This clone occurred a few times. V is TRBV6-5 and J is TRBJ2-7; the D gene is possibly TRBD2 (6 bases). Germline-derived CDR1 and CDR2 are MNHEY and SVGAGI. V lost 7 bases and J lost 4, with 17 bases in between. The CDR3 contains 14 residues. The CDR3 loop is CASNSHWGVYEQYF. DNA of the CDR3: TGTGCCAGCAACTCACACTGGGGGGTTTACGAGCAGTACTTC.

V usage is TRBV7-2 and J usage is TRBJ2-3; 7 bases agree with TRBD2. Germline V lookup: CDR1 SGHTA, CDR2 FQGNSA. The CDR3 has 14 amino acids. Trimming at V came to 6 bases and at J to 2 bases, leaving 5 bases not matched to a gene. This CDR3 reads CASRILATTDTQYF. The CDR3 nucleotides are TGTGCCAGCAGGATACTAGCGACCACAGATACGCAGTATTTT.

The chain recombines TRBV5-5 with TRBJ1-2; tentatively, D is TRBD1 (6 bases). CDR1 SGHKS and CDR2 YYEKEE come from the germline V gene (reference sequence). This CDR3 comprises 15 residues. The ends were cut back, 3 bases at V and 4 bases at J, with 16 bases in the middle. CDR3 sequence: CASSWGQGPAYGYTF. CDR3 DNA: TGTGCCAGCAGCTGGGGCCAGGGGCCGGCCTATGGCTACACCTTC.

The chain is built from TRBV19 and TRBJ1-2, with TRBD1 matching 7 bases. The V segment lost 8 bases and the J segment 4 bases; nucleotides outside the gene matches: 16. The germline CDR1 and CDR2 sequences are LNHDA and SQIVND (reference sequence). The CDR3 totals 16 residues. CDR3 residues: CASSRLRDSLRYGYTF. As DNA, the CDR3 is TGTGCCAGTTCCAGACTCCGGGACAGCCTACGCTATGGCTACACCTTC.

The rearrangement joins TRBV5-1 to TRBJ2-5; 9 nucleotides align to TRBD1. The V and J ends lost 4 bases and 2 bases, in that order; junction bases with no gene match: 9. The CDR3 sequence is 16 residues long. Germline-derived CDR1 and CDR2 are SGHRS and YFSETQ. The CDR3 reads CASSQPGQGTQETQYF. In nucleotides, the CDR3 is TGCGCCAGCAGCCAACCGGGACAGGGAACACAAGAGACCCAGTACTTC.

The sample holds one count of this clone. J is TRBJ2-7 and V is TRBV20-1, with D uncertain. This CDR3 is 10 amino acids long. The V and J ends lost 3 bases and 4 bases respectively, with 4 bases between them. CDR1 is DFQATT, CDR2 SNEGSKA, per germline (reference sequence). The CDR3 sequence is CSARYYEQYF. The CDR3 bases are TGCAGTGCTAGGTATTACGAGCAGTACTTC.